This T cell receptor (beta chain) was captured by sequencing in a study of shared clonotypes between healthy human individuals. Study-wide points: Shared across several donors were 5% to 6% of the naive CD4 clonotypes.

A word on this clone: Its antigen is unidentified.

Clones were read by immunoSEQ multiplex PCR, and TCRdb kept only the in-frame ones, dropping some. The sample has roughly 2.5 million clones, approximately 92% seen once. Trimming pared 3 bases from V and 0 bases from J, leaving 19 bases between. The V gene's germline CDR1 is MDHEN and CDR2 SYDVKM. This CDR3 has 18 amino acids. The sample taken for sequencing was naive CD4+ T cells sorted from blood. The subset here: CD45RA+ positively selected. V is TRBV28 and J is TRBJ2-3; no definite D call. The clonotype originates from a man aged 18-30 years in good health. The CDR3 protein is CASSFRPFSPTSTDTQYF. The CDR3 bases are TGTGCCAGCAGTTTCCGTCCCTTTAGCCCTACTAGCACAGATACGCAGTATTTT.